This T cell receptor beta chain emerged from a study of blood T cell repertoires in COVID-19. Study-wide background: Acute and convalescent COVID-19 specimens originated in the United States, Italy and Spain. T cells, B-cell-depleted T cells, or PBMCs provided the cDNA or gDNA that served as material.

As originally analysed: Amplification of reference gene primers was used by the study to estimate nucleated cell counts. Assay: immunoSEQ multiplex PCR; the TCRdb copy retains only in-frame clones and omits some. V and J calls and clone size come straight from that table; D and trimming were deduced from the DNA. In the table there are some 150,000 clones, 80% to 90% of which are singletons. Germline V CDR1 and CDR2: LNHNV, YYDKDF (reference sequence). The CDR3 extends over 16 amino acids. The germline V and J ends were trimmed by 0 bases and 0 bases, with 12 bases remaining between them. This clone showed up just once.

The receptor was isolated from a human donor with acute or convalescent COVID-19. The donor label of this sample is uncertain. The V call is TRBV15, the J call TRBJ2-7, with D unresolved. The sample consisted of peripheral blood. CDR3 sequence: CATSRDLGSSSYEQYF. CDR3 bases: TGTGCCACCAGCAGAGATTTGGGCAGTAGCTCCTACGAGCAGTACTTC.